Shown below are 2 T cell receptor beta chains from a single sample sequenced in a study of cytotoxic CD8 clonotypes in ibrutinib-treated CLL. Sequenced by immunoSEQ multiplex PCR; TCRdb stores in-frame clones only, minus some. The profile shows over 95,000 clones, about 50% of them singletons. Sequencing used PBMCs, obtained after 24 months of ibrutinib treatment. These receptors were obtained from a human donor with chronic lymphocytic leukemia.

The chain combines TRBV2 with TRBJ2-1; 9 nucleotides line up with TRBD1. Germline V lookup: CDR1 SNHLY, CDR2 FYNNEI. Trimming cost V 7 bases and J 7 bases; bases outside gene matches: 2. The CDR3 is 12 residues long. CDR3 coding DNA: TGTGCCAGCAAAGACAGGGGGAATGAGCAGTTCTTC. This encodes CASKDRGNEQFF.

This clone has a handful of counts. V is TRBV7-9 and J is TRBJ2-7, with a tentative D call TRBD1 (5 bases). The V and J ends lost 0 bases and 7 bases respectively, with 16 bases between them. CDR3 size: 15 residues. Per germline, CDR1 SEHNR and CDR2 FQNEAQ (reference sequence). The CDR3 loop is CASSLARAGLGEQYF. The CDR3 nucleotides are TGTGCCAGCAGCTTAGCTCGGGCAGGGCTCGGGGAGCAGTACTTC.